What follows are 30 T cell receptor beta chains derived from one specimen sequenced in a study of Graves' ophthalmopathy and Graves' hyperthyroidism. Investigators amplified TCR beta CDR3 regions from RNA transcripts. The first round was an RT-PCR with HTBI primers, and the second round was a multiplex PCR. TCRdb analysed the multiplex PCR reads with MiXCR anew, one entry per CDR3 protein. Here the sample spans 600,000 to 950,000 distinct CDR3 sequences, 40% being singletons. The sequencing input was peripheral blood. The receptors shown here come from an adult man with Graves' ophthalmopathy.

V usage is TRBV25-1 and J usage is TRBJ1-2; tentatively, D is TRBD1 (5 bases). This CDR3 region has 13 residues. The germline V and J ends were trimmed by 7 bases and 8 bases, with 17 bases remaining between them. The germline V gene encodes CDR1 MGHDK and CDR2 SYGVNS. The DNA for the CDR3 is TGTGCCAGCAAGAGGGGCGGGGTGGAAGGCTACACCTTC. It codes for CASKRGGVEGYTF.

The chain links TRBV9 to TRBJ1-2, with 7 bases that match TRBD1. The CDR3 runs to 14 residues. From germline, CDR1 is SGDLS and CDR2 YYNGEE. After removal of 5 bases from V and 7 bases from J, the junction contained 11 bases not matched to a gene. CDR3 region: CASSSQTGRSGYTF. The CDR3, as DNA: TGTGCCAGCAGTAGTCAGACAGGGCGGAGTGGCTACACCTTC. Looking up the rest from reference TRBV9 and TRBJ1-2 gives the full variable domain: DSGVTQTPKHLITATGQRVTLRCSPRSGDLSVYWYQQSLDQGLQFLIQYYNGEERAKGNILERFSAQQFPDLHSELNLSSLELGDSALYFCASSSQTGRSGYTFGSGTRLTVV.

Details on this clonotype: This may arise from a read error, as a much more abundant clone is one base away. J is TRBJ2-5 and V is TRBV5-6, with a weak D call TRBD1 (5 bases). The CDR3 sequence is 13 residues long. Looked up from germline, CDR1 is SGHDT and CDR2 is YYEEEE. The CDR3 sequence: CACSSRVGETQYF. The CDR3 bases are TGTGCCTGCAGCAGCAGGGTTGGGGAGACCCAGTACTTC.

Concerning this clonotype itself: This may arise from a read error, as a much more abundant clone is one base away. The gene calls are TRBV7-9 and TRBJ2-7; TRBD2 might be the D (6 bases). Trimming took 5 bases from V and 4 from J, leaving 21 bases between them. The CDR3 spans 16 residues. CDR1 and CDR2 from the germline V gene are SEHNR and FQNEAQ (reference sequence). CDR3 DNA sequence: TGTGCCAGCAGCCCCGGCGGGGACGGGAGAAGGTACGAGCAGTACTTC. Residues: CASSPGGDGRRYEQYF.

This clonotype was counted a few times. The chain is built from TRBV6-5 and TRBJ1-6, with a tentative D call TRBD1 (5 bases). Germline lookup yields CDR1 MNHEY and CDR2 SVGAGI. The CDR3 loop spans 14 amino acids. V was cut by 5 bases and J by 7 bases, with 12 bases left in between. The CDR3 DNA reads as TGTGCCAGCAGTCGTCGGGACCCAAATTCACCCCTCCACTTT. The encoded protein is CASSRRDPNSPLHF.

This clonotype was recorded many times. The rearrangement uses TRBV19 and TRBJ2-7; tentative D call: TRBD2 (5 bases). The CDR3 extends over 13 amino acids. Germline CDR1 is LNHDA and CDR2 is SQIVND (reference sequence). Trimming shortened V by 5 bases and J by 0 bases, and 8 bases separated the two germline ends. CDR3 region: CASSPGDSYEQYF. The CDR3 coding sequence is TGTGCCAGTAGTCCCGGGGACTCCTACGAGCAGTACTTC.

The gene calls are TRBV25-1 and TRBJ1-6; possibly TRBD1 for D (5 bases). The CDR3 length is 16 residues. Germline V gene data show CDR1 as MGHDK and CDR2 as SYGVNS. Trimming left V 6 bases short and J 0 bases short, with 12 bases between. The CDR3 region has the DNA TGTGCCAGCAGCTCGGGTAGGGGCTCCTATAATTCACCCCTCCACTTT. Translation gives CASSSGRGSYNSPLHF.

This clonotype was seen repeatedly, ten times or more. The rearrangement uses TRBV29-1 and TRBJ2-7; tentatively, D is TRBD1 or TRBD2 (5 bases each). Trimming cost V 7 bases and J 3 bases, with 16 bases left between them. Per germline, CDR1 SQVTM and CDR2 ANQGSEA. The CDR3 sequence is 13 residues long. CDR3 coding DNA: TGCAGCGCCTTAGGGGCTACTAGCTACGAGCAGTACTTC. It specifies CSALGATSYEQYF.

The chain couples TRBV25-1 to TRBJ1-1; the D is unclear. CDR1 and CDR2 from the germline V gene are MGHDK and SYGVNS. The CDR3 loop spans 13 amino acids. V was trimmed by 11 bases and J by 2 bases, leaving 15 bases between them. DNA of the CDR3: TGTGCCTGGAGTGTTAACCCAAACACTGAAGCTTTCTTT. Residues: CAWSVNPNTEAFF.

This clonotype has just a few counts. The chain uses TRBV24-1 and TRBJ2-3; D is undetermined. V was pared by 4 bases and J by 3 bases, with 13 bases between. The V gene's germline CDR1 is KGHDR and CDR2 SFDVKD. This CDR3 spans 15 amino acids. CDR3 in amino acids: CATSDSRKGTDTQYF. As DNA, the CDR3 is TGTGCCACCAGTGACAGCCGAAAAGGTACAGATACGCAGTATTTT.

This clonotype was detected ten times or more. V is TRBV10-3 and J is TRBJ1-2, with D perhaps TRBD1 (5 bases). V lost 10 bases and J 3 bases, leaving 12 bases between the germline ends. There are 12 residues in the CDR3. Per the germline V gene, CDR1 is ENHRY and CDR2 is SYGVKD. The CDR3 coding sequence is TGTGCCACCAGGAGGGGAGACTATGGCTACACCTTC. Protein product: CATRRGDYGYTF.

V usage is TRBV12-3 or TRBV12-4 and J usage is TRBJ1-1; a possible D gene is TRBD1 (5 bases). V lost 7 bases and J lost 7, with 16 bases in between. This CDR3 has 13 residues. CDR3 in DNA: TGTGCCAGCAACTGGGGGTCGGGCGGTGAAGCTTTCTTT. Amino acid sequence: CASNWGSGGEAFF.

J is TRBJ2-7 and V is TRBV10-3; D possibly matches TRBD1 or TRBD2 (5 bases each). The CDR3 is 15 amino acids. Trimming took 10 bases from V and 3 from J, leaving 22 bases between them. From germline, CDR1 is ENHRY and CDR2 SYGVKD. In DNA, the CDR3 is TGTGCCAGCATCCGGGACCGAAGACCTAACTACGAGCAGTACTTC. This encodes CASIRDRRPNYEQYF.

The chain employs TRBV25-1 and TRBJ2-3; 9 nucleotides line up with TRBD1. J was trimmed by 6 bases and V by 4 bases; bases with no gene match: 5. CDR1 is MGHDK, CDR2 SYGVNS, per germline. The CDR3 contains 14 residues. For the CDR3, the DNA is TGTGCCAGCAGTGCATCCGGGACAGGGGATACGCAGTATTTT. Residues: CASSASGTGDTQYF.

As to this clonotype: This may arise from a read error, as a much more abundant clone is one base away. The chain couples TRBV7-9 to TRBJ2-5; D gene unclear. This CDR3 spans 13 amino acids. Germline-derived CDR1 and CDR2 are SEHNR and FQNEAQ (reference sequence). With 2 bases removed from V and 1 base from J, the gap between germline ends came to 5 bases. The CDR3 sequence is CASSLQVQETQYF. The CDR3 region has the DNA TGTGCCAGCAGCTTACAGGTCCAAGAGACCCAGTACTTC.

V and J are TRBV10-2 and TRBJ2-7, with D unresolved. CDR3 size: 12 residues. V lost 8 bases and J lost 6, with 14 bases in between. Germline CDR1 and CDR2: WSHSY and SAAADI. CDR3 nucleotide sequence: TGCGCCAGCTCACTCACCCGAGGCGAGCAGTACTTC. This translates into CASSLTRGEQYF.

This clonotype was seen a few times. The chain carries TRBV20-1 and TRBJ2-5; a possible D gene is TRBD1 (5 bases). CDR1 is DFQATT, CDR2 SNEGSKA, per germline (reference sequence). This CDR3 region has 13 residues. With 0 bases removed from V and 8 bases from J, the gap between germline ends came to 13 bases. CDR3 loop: CSARDLAGKTQYF. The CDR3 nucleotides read TGCAGTGCTAGAGATCTGGCAGGGAAAACCCAGTACTTC.

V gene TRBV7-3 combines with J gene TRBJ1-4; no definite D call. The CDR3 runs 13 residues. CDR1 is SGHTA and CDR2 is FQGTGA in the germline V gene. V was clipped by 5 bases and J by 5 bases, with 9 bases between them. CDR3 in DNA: TGTGCCAGCAGCGAAGACATGAATGAAAAACTGTTTTTT. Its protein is CASSEDMNEKLFF.

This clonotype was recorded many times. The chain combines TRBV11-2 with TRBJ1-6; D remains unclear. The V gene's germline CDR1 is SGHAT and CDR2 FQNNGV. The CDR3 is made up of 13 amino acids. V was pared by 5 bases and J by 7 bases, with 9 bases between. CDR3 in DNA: TGTGCCAGCAGCCTAGCAGGCAATTCACCCCTCCACTTT. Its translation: CASSLAGNSPLHF.

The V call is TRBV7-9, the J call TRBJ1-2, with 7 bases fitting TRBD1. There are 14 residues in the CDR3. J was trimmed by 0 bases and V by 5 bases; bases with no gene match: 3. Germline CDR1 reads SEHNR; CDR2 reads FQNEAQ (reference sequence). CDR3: CASSATGTNYGYTF. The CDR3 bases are TGTGCCAGCAGCGCGACAGGGACTAACTATGGCTACACCTTC.

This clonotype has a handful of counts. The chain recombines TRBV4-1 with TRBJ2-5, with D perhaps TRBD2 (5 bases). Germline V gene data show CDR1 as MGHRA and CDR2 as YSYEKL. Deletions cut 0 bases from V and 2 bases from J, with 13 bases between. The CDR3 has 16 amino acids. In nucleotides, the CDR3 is TGCGCCAGCAGCCAAGAGGAGGTGTGGCGTCAAGAGACCCAGTACTTC. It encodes CASSQEEVWRQETQYF.

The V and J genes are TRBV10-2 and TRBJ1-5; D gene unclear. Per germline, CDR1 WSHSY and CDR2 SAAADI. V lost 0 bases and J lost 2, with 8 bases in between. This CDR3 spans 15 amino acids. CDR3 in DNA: TGCGCCAGCAGTGAGTCAGGGCATGGCAATCAGCCCCAGCATTTT. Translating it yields CASSESGHGNQPQHF.

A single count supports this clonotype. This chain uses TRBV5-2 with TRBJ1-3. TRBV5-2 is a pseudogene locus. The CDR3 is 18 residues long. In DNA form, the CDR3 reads TGTGCCAGACAACAGGGGTGGAGGGGCCGACTCTCTGGAAACACCATATATTTT. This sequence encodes CARQQGWRGRLSGNTIYF.

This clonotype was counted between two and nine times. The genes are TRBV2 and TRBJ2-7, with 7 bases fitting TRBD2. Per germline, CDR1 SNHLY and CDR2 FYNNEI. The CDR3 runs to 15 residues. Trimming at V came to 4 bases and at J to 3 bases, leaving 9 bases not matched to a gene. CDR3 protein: CASSGGLRGGYEQYF. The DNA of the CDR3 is TGTGCCAGCAGTGGAGGACTTCGCGGGGGCTACGAGCAGTACTTC.

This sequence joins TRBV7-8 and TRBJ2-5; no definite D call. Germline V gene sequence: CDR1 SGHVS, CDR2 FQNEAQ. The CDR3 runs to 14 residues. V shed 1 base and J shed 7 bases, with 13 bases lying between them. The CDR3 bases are TGTGCCAGCAGCTTAGACCGGGTGGGTGGGACCCAGTACTTC. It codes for CASSLDRVGGTQYF.

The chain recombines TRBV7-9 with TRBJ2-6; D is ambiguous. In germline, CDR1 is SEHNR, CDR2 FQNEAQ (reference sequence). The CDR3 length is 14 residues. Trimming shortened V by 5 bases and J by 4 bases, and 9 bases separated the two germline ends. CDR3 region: CASSGVVGANVLTF. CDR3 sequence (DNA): TGTGCCAGCAGCGGTGTCGTGGGGGCCAACGTCCTGACTTTC.

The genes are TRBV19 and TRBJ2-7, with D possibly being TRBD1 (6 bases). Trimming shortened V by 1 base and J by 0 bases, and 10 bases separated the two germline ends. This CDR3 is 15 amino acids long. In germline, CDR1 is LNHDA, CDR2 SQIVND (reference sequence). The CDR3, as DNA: TGTGCCAGTAGTATAGCAGGGGATCGCTCCTACGAGCAGTACTTC. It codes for CASSIAGDRSYEQYF.

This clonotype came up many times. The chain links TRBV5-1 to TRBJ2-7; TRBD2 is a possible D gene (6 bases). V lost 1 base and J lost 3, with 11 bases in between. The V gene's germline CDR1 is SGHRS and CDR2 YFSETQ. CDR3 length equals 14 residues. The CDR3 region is CASSLLLASYEQYF. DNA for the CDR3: TGCGCCAGCAGCTTGTTACTAGCTAGCTACGAGCAGTACTTC.

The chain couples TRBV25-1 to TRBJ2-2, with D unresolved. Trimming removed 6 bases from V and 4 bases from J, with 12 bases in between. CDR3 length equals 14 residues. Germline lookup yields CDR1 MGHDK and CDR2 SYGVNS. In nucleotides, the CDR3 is TGTGCCAGCAGGGCAGGATTCGGCACCGGGGAGCTGTTTTTT. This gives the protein CASRAGFGTGELFF.

CDR3 DNA: TGTGCCAGCAGCCGTCTGGGGCTCACTGAAGCTTTCTTT. Translated, it gives CASSRLGLTEAFF. V gene TRBV2 combines with J gene TRBJ1-1; the D gene is possibly TRBD1 (5 bases). This CDR3 has 13 amino acids. Trimming took off 6 bases at V and 4 bases at J, with 12 bases between the two ends. Germline CDR1 SNHLY, CDR2 FYNNEI.